One sample yielded the 32 T cell receptor beta chains listed below, sequenced in a study of cytomegalovirus exposure and HLA in healthy donors. The primer mix had 60 Vbeta and 13 Jbeta primers. Assay used: immunoSEQ multiplex PCR; TCRdb lists only in-frame clones, some missing. Of 55,000 to 80,000 clones listed, around 75% are singletons. Sequences were obtained from PBMCs. These receptors all stem from a woman between 25 and 40 years old in good health and CMV-seropositive.

The V gene is TRBV4-1, the J gene TRBJ1-1; 11 bases align to TRBD1. V shed 0 bases, J shed 6 bases, and the junction held 3 bases outside the gene matches. Germline V CDR1 and CDR2: MGHRA, YSYEKL. The CDR3 extends over 15 amino acids. Here the CDR3 reads CASSQEGQGVPEAFF. The CDR3 nucleotides are TGCGCCAGCAGCCAAGAGGGACAGGGGGTCCCTGAAGCTTTCTTT.

This chain connects TRBV11-2 to TRBJ2-7; 10 bases are shared with TRBD2. Germline V gene lookup returns CDR1 SGHAT and CDR2 FQNNGV. The trim removed 4 bases at V and 5 bases at J, leaving 8 bases unmatched. The CDR3 is 15 residues long. Here the CDR3 DNA reads TGTGCCAGCAGCTCCTTAGCGGGAGGCCCCCACGAGCAGTACTTC. It translates to CASSSLAGGPHEQYF.

This clone showed up just a few times. This chain uses TRBV5-4 with TRBJ1-4, with a weak D call TRBD1 (5 bases). V was shortened by 1 base and J by 3 bases, with 7 bases between the two germline ends. CDR3 length: 14 amino acids. CDR1 and CDR2 (germline): SGHNT, YYREEE (reference sequence). Here the CDR3 reads CASSLPGSNEKLFF. The CDR3 nucleotides are TGTGCCAGCAGCTTGCCAGGGTCTAATGAAAAACTGTTTTTT.

In its sample, this clone was seen a few times. The chain joins TRBV4-1 to TRBJ1-1; D call uncertain. Germline CDR1 and CDR2: MGHRA and YSYEKL. V was trimmed by 1 base and J by 2 bases, leaving 5 bases between them. This CDR3 comprises 13 residues. CDR3 coding DNA: TGCGCCAGCAGCCAAGGAGGAAACACTGAAGCTTTCTTT. This sequence encodes CASSQGGNTEAFF.

V gene TRBV6-4 combines with J gene TRBJ2-3; TRBD2 agrees at 7 bases. The CDR3 has 14 amino acids. Germline V gene sequence: CDR1 MRHNA, CDR2 SNTAGT. V lost 4 bases and J lost 5; bases outside the gene matches: 6. Written as DNA, the CDR3 is TGTGCCAGCAGTGCTGCGGGAGATAGAGATACGCAGTATTTT. As protein: CASSAAGDRDTQYF.

Concerning this clone: The sample holds other DNA sequences that translate to the same CDR3. The gene calls are TRBV13 and TRBJ1-2, with 8 positions matching TRBD1. This CDR3 comprises 13 residues. Germline trimming cut 2 bases from V and 8 bases from J; bases unmatched to any gene: 4. CDR1 and CDR2 from the germline V gene are PRHDT and FYEKMQ (reference sequence). In DNA form, the CDR3 reads TGTGCCAGCAGCTTACAGGGGGCTGGAGGCTACACCTTC. Protein sequence: CASSLQGAGGYTF.

This clone was observed a handful of times. The gene calls are TRBV21-1 and TRBJ1-5; TRBD1 is taken as the D call from the table, unchecked against the DNA. TRBV21-1 is marked as a pseudogene. The CDR3 is 16 residues long. CDR3 bases: TGTGCCAGCAGCAGAAAAGGGGACAGGCGCAATCAGCCCCAGCATTTT. This encodes CASSRKGDRRNQPQHF.

V and J are TRBV30 and TRBJ2-3; 9 bases are a match to TRBD2. In germline, CDR1 is GTSNPN, CDR2 SVGIG (reference sequence). This CDR3 has 23 amino acids. J was trimmed by 5 bases and V by 0 bases; bases with no gene match: 30. CDR3: CAWSVRGGSGRPSGSLTGDTQYF. The CDR3 DNA is TGTGCCTGGAGTGTACGGGGCGGTAGCGGGAGACCGAGTGGCTCCCTCACAGGAGATACGCAGTATTTT.

The chain is built from TRBV5-5 and TRBJ1-4; D might be TRBD1 (5 bases). The length of the CDR3 is 15 residues. The germline V and J ends were trimmed by 3 bases and 5 bases, with 14 bases remaining between them. CDR1 SGHKS and CDR2 YYEKEE come from the germline V gene (reference sequence). The CDR3 bases are TGTGCCAGCAGCTCACGGGCGGGGGGGAATGAAAAACTGTTTTTT. Translation gives CASSSRAGGNEKLFF.

V usage is TRBV27 and J usage is TRBJ2-7; 7 bases are a match to TRBD1. The ends lost 0 bases at V and 3 bases at J; junction bases unmatched: 5. The CDR3 length is 15 residues. Germline V gene data show CDR1 as MNHEY and CDR2 as SMNVEV (reference sequence). CDR3 DNA: TGTGCCAGCAGTTTATCGGGGGCAGGGGGCTACGAGCAGTACTTC. Translation: CASSLSGAGGYEQYF.

This clone was seen a few times. The chain uses TRBV14 and TRBJ2-3, with 9 bases fitting TRBD2. Germline lookup yields CDR1 SGHDN and CDR2 FVKESK. V dropped 0 bases and J dropped 4; count of bases not matched to a gene: 5. This CDR3 is 16 amino acids long. CDR3 residues: CASSQEGGLASDTQYF. CDR3 bases: TGTGCCAGCAGCCAAGAGGGGGGACTAGCTTCAGATACGCAGTATTTT.

V usage is TRBV27 and J usage is TRBJ2-1; 8 nucleotides align to TRBD2. The V gene's germline CDR1 is MNHEY and CDR2 SMNVEV (reference sequence). The CDR3 extends over 13 amino acids. The trim removed 8 bases at V and 9 bases at J, leaving 9 bases unmatched. CDR3 in amino acids: CASQGLAGGEQFF. The CDR3 DNA is TGTGCCAGCCAAGGACTAGCTGGAGGTGAGCAGTTCTTC.

Only a few counts were recorded for this clone. The chain recombines TRBV27 with TRBJ2-2; the D is unclear. CDR3 length equals 13 residues. Trimming removed 1 base at V and 7 bases at J, with 7 bases between. Per germline, CDR1 MNHEY and CDR2 SMNVEV (reference sequence). The CDR3, as DNA: TGTGCCAGCAGTTTATTCCTAGGCGGGGAGCTGTTTTTT. The encoded protein is CASSLFLGGELFF.

This clone was counted between two and nine times. The chain couples TRBV4-1 to TRBJ2-7; the match to TRBD2 covers 10 bases. The CDR3 contains 15 residues. Germline assignment: CDR1 MGHRA and CDR2 YSYEKL. The J segment lost 4 bases and the V segment lost 0 bases, leaving 3 bases of the junction unmatched. The CDR3 nucleotides are TGCGCCAGCAGCCAAGAATCACTAGCGGGGTACGAGCAGTACTTC. As protein: CASSQESLAGYEQYF.

This clone was detected a few times. V is TRBV6-1 and J is TRBJ1-2; 7 positions match TRBD1. With V trimmed by 1 base and J by 5 bases, 10 bases remained unmatched. The V gene's germline CDR1 is MNHNS and CDR2 SASEGT. The CDR3 is made up of 16 amino acids. This CDR3 is CASSEELRDRRYGYTF. CDR3 nucleotide sequence: TGTGCCAGCAGTGAAGAATTAAGGGACAGAAGGTATGGCTACACCTTC.

This clone was detected once. The chain couples TRBV30 to TRBJ2-3; D not certain. V was pared by 0 bases and J by 4 bases, with 5 bases between. Germline CDR1 reads GTSNPN; CDR2 reads SVGIG (reference sequence). The CDR3 spans 12 residues. CDR3 protein: CAWSVLADTQYF. DNA of the CDR3: TGTGCCTGGAGTGTGTTAGCAGATACGCAGTATTTT.

This clone appeared once. In DNA form, the CDR3 reads TGTGCCAGCCTGGACAGGGGGTTTAGCAATCAGCCCCAGCATTTT. It encodes CASLDRGFSNQPQHF. This sequence joins TRBV19 and TRBJ1-5; 10 bases are shared with TRBD1. This CDR3 is built from 15 residues. Trimming at V came to 9 bases and at J to 0 bases, leaving 5 bases not matched to a gene. The germline CDR1 and CDR2 sequences are LNHDA and SQIVND (reference sequence).

The chain recombines TRBV28 with TRBJ1-1; no clear D. Deletions cut 3 bases from V and 2 bases from J, with 10 bases between. Germline V CDR1 and CDR2: MDHEN, SYDVKM. This CDR3 region has 14 residues. The CDR3 DNA follows: TGTGCCAGCAGTTTCGCGGGTCTTAACACTGAAGCTTTCTTT. As protein: CASSFAGLNTEAFF.

The V gene is TRBV19, the J gene TRBJ2-7, with a possible D match to TRBD2 (6 bases). V was shortened by 7 bases and J by 0 bases, with 13 bases between the two germline ends. This CDR3 contains 14 residues. Per the germline V gene, CDR1 is LNHDA and CDR2 is SQIVND (reference sequence). The CDR3 DNA reads as TGTGCCAGTACCCCGGGACTGTTCTCCTACGAGCAGTACTTC. Amino acids: CASTPGLFSYEQYF.

As DNA, the CDR3 is TGTGCCAGCAGTCACCGGTCTTCTGGGGCCAACGTCCTGACTTTC. Residues: CASSHRSSGANVLTF. This sequence joins TRBV6-1 and TRBJ2-6; the D is unclear. This CDR3 spans 15 amino acids. Germline CDR1 is MNHNS and CDR2 is SASEGT. The V end was cut by 5 bases, the J end by 1 base, with 9 bases between.

This chain links TRBV28 with TRBJ1-3; 10 bases agree with TRBD1. Germline assignment: CDR1 MDHEN and CDR2 SYDVKM. The CDR3 contains 16 residues. V dropped 5 bases and J dropped 7; count of bases not matched to a gene: 11. The CDR3 DNA reads TGTGCCAGCAGTCCAGAGACCCCGGGACAGGGGAACACCATATATTTT. It encodes CASSPETPGQGNTIYF. The variable domain in full, with the rest retrieved from reference TRBV28 and TRBJ1-3, is DVKVTQSSRYLVKRTGEKVFLECVQDMDHENMFWYRQDPGLGLRLIYFSYDVKMKEKGDIPEGYSVSREKKERFSLILESASTNQTSMYLCASSPETPGQGNTIYFGEGSWLTVV.

The gene calls are TRBV6-1 and TRBJ1-1; the D gene is possibly TRBD1 (6 bases). V was trimmed by 6 bases and J by 5 bases, leaving 10 bases between them. The CDR3 is 12 amino acids. CDR1 MNHNS and CDR2 SASEGT come from the germline V gene. CDR3 sequence: CASSGQGTEAFF. In nucleotides, the CDR3 is TGTGCCAGCAGCGGTCAGGGGACTGAAGCTTTCTTT.

The CDR3 sequence is CASSQTSGRDTQYF. CDR3 bases: TGTGCCAGCAGTCAAACTAGCGGGAGGGATACGCAGTATTTT. This chain connects TRBV6-1 to TRBJ2-3, with 12 bases lining up with TRBD2. Germline CDR1 and CDR2: MNHNS and SASEGT. The ends lost 5 bases at V and 6 bases at J; junction bases unmatched: 3. This CDR3 is 14 amino acids long.

The genes are TRBV7-2 and TRBJ2-7; perhaps TRBD2 as D (7 bases). V lost 5 bases and J 3 bases, leaving 17 bases between the germline ends. CDR3 length: 15 amino acids. Germline loops: CDR1 SGHTA, CDR2 FQGNSA. The CDR3 DNA reads as TGTGCCAGCAGCCAAAAGGGGGGGCTGGACTACGAGCAGTACTTC. This sequence encodes CASSQKGGLDYEQYF.

The genes are TRBV19 and TRBJ2-1, with 8 bases lining up with TRBD2. With V trimmed by 5 bases and J by 5 bases, 11 bases remained unmatched. Germline CDR1 is LNHDA and CDR2 is SQIVND (reference sequence). This CDR3 is built from 16 residues. CDR3 sequence (DNA): TGTGCCAGTAGTTACAGTGGGCTAGCGGGTCACAATGAGCAGTTCTTC. As protein: CASSYSGLAGHNEQFF.

This chain links TRBV28 with TRBJ1-5; 10 nucleotides line up with TRBD1. CDR1 is MDHEN, CDR2 SYDVKM, per germline. The junction had 10 bases not matched to a gene; V was cut back by 5 bases and J by 6 bases. This CDR3 has 16 residues. This CDR3 reads CASSETLGTGVQPQHF. The DNA of the CDR3 is TGTGCCAGCAGTGAAACCTTAGGGACAGGGGTTCAGCCCCAGCATTTT. Based on the CDR3 plus reference TRBV28 and TRBJ1-5, the full variable domain is DVKVTQSSRYLVKRTGEKVFLECVQDMDHENMFWYRQDPGLGLRLIYFSYDVKMKEKGDIPEGYSVSREKKERFSLILESASTNQTSMYLCASSETLGTGVQPQHFGDGTRLSIL.

The chain is built from TRBV15 and TRBJ1-2; the D gene is possibly TRBD1 (5 bases). Germline V gene data show CDR1 as LNHNV and CDR2 as YYDKDF (reference sequence). The V end lost 1 base, the J end lost 8 bases, and 17 bases lay between the germline ends. The CDR3 extends over 15 amino acids. CDR3 DNA sequence: TGTGCCACCAGCAGAGGTGGGGGAAACGGACTAGGCTACACCTTC. Its protein product is CATSRGGGNGLGYTF. Complete variable domain (other parts from reference TRBV15 and TRBJ1-2): DAMVIQNPRYQVTQFGKPVTLSCSQTLNHNVMYWYQQKSSQAPKLLFHYYDKDFNNEADTPDNFQSRRPNTSFCFLDIRSPGLGDTAMYLCATSRGGGNGLGYTFGSGTRLTVV.

The chain uses TRBV7-8 and TRBJ2-3, with 8 bases matching TRBD2. The CDR3 sequence is 16 residues long. Germline trimming cut 5 bases from V and 0 bases from J; bases unmatched to any gene: 7. From germline, CDR1 is SGHVS and CDR2 FQNEAQ. The CDR3 spells CASSPAASGSTDTQYF. The CDR3 DNA is TGTGCCAGCAGCCCGGCGGCTAGCGGGAGCACAGATACGCAGTATTTT.

The chain has TRBV18 and TRBJ2-3, with D perhaps matching TRBD1 (5 bases). The CDR3 runs 15 residues. The germline V gene encodes CDR1 KGHSH and CDR2 LQKENI. Trimming took 1 base from V and 0 from J, leaving 8 bases between them. The CDR3 spells CASSPLQGSTDTQYF. In nucleotides, the CDR3 is TGTGCCAGCTCACCACTCCAGGGAAGCACAGATACGCAGTATTTT.

The chain joins TRBV14 to TRBJ2-5; TRBD2 matches 14 bases. The CDR3 covers 16 residues. CDR1 is SGHDN and CDR2 is FVKESK in the germline V gene. The V gene end was trimmed by 4 bases and the J gene end by 3 bases; junction bases not matched to a gene: 4. The CDR3 here is CASSPVGLAGEETQYF. CDR3 sequence (DNA): TGTGCCAGCAGCCCGGTGGGACTAGCGGGAGAAGAGACCCAGTACTTC.

The rearrangement joins TRBV7-8 to TRBJ2-5; possibly TRBD1 for D (7 bases). The DNA matches TRBJ2-7 better at its end, which makes the J call doubtful. Looked up from germline, CDR1 is SGHVS and CDR2 is FQNEAQ. The CDR3 sequence is 16 residues long. Here the CDR3 reads CASSQGGGTASYEQYF. Written as DNA, the CDR3 is TGTGCCAGCAGCCAGGGGGGCGGGACAGCCTCCTACGAGCAGTACTTC.

This chain connects TRBV9 to TRBJ2-1; no clear D. This CDR3 region has 15 residues. Trimming took off 3 bases at V and 0 bases at J, with 10 bases between the two ends. Germline CDR1 SGDLS, CDR2 YYNGEE. CDR3 coding DNA: TGTGCCAGCAGCGCCGATAGTCCCTCCTACAATGAGCAGTTCTTC. Amino acid sequence: CASSADSPSYNEQFF.